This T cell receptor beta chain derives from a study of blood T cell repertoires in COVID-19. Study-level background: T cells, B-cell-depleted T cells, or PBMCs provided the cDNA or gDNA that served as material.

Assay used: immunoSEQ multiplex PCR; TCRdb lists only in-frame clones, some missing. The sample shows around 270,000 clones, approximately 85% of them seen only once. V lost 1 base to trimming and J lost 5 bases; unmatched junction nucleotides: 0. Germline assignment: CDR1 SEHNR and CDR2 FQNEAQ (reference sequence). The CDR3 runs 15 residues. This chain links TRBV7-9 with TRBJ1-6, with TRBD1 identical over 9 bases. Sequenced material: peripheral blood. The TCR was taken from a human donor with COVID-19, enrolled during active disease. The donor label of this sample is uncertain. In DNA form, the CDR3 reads TGTGCCAGCAGCTTAGGGACAGGGGATAATTCACCCCTCCACTTT. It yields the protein CASSLGTGDNSPLHF.